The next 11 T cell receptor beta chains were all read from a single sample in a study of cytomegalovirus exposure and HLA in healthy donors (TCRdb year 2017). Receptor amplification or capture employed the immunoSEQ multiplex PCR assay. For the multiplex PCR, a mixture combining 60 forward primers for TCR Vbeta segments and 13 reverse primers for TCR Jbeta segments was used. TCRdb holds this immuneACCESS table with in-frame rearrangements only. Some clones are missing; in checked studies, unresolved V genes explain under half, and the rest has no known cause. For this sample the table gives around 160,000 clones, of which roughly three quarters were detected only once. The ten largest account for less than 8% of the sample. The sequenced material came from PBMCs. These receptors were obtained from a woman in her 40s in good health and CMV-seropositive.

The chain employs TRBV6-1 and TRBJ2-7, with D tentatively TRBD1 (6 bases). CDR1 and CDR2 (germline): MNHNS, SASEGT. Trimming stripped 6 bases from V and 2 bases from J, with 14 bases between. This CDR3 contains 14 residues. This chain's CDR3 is CASRPRTVTYEQYF. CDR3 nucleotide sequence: TGTGCCAGCAGACCCCGGACAGTTACCTACGAGCAGTACTTC.

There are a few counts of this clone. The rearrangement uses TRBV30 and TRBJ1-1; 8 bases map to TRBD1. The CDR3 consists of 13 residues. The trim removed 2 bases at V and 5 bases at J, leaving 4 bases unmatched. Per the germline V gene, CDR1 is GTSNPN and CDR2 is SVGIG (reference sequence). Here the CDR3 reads CAWSTQGATEAFF. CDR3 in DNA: TGTGCCTGGAGTACCCAGGGGGCGACTGAAGCTTTCTTT. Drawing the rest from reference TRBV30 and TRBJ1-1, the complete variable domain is SQTIHQWPATLVQPVGSPLSLECTVEGTSNPNLYWYRQAAGRGLQLLFYSVGIGQISSEVPQNLSASRPQDRQFILSSKKLLLSDSGFYLCAWSTQGATEAFFGQGTRLTVV.

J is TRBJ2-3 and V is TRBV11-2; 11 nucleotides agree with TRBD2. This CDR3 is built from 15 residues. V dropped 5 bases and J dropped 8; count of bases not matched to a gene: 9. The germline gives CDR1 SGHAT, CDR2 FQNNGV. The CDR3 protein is CASSGSTSGGSTQYF. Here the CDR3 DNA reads TGTGCCAGCAGCGGCAGCACTAGCGGGGGATCTACGCAGTATTTT.

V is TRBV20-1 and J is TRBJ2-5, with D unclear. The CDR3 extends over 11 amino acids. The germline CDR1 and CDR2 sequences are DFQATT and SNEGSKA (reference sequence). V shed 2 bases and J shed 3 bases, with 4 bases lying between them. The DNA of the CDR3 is TGCAGTGCTAGAATAAAAGAGACCCAGTACTTC. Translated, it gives CSARIKETQYF.

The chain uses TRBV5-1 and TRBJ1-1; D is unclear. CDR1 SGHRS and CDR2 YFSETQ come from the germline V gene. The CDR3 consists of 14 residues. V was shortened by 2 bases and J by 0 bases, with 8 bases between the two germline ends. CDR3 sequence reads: CASSFGRVNTEAFF. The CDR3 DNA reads TGCGCCAGCAGCTTCGGGCGGGTGAACACTGAAGCTTTCTTT.

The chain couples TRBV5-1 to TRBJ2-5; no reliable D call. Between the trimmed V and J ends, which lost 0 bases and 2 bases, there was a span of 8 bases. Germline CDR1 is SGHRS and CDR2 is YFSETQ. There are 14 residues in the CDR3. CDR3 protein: CASSLARVQETQYF. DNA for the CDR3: TGCGCCAGCAGCTTGGCCCGGGTGCAAGAGACCCAGTACTTC.

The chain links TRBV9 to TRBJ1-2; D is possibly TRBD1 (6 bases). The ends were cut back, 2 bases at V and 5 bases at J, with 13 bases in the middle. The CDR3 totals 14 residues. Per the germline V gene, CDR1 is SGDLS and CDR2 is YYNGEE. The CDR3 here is CASSVDRSLYGYTF. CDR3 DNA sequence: TGTGCCAGCAGCGTCGACAGGAGCCTTTATGGCTACACCTTC.

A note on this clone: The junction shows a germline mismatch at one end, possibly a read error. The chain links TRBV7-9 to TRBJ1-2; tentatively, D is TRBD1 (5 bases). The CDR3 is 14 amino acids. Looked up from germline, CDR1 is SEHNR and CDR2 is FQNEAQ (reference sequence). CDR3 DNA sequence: TGTTCCAGCATCGACATAGGGGTGAACTATGGCTACACCTTC. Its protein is CSSIDIGVNYGYTF. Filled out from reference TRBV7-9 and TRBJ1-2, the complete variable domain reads DTGVSQNPRHKITKRGQNVTFRCDPISEHNRLYWYRQTLGQGPEFLTYFQNEAQLEKSRLLSDRFSAERPKGSFSTLEIQRTEQGDSAMYLCSSIDIGVNYGYTFGSGTRLTVV.

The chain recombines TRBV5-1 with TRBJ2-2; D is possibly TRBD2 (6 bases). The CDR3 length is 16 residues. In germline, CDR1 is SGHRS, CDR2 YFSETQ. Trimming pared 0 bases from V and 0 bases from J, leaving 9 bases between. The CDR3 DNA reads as TGCGCCAGCAGCTTGGGCGGGACCTCGAACACCGGGGAGCTGTTTTTT. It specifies CASSLGGTSNTGELFF.

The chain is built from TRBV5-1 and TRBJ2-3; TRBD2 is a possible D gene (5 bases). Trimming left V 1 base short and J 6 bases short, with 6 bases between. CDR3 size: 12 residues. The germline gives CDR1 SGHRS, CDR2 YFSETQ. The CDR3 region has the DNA TGCGCCAGCAGCTTGTTAGCGGATACGCAGTATTTT. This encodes CASSLLADTQYF.

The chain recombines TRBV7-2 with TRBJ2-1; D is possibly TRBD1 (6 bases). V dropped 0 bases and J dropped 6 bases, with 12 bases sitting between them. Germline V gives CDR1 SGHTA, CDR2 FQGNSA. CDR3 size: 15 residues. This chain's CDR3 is CASSLAGAPFNEQFF. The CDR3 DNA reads TGTGCCAGCAGCTTAGCGGGGGCACCATTCAATGAGCAGTTCTTC.